A selection of T cell receptor beta chains follows, all from one sample in a study of memory CD4+ T cells and cytomegalovirus serostatus. Profiling relied on immunoSEQ multiplex PCR, and the TCRdb table lists in-frame clones only, not all of them. In the table there are tens of thousands of clones, 80% to 85% of which are singletons. The source material was memory CD4+ T cells from blood. The receptor source for this set is an adult in good health and CMV-seronegative. The conserved cysteine and the conserved F or W are not part of the CDR3 here. Fields, in order: CDR3 protein, J gene, V gene.

CDR3: ASSLALAGRSYEQY
J: TRBJ2-7
V: TRBV7-6

CDR3: ASSPRGRLSPLH
J: TRBJ1-6
V: TRBV25-1

CDR3: ASSSVGTPNNEQF
J: TRBJ2-1
V: TRBV7-8

CDR3: ASSQGDRVTGELF
J: TRBJ2-2
V: TRBV4-1

CDR3: SVEVGTGTDTQY
J: TRBJ2-3
V: TRBV29-1

CDR3: ASSHARDLRSSYEQY
J: TRBJ2-7
V: TRBV4-1

CDR3: TSSQARMGAGEEETQY
J: TRBJ2-5
V: TRBV1

CDR3: ATSLGRGTGELF
J: TRBJ2-2
V: TRBV15

CDR3: ASSDRLDRGSNQPQH
J: TRBJ1-5
V: TRBV6-1

CDR3: ASPHPTGAGGGYT
J: TRBJ1-2
V: TRBV30

CDR3: ASSLVTAVNTGELF
J: TRBJ2-2
V: TRBV5-1

CDR3: ASSQVRLTNTGELF
J: TRBJ2-2
V: TRBV14

CDR3: SVDSWWPGSPLH
J: TRBJ1-6
V: TRBV29-1

CDR3: SVTGQGRYEQY
J: TRBJ2-7
V: TRBV29-1

CDR3: ASSYSGQGASLY
J: TRBJ2-7
V: TRBV6-5

CDR3: ASSLGEHEQY
J: TRBJ2-7
V: TRBV5-1

CDR3: ASSDRTPGTDTQY
J: TRBJ2-3
V: TRBV6-1

CDR3: ASSYKQSYRGVIYGYT
J: TRBJ1-2
V: TRBV5-4

CDR3: ASRAGTEAF
J: TRBJ1-1
V: TRBV5-1

CDR3: ASSTPGVGMNTEAF
J: TRBJ1-1
V: TRBV28

CDR3: ASSPSAFNLYSSNQPQH
J: TRBJ1-5
V: TRBV5-1

CDR3: ASTLMGQGAYEQY
J: TRBJ2-7
V: TRBV5-4

CDR3: SVALQNTEAF
J: TRBJ1-1
V: TRBV29-1

CDR3: ASSLAGQGRHEQY
J: TRBJ2-7
V: TRBV5-5

CDR3: ASSTSGQAGLGTEAF
J: TRBJ1-1
V: TRBV5-1

CDR3: ASSQDGSRGHYEQY
J: TRBJ2-7
V: TRBV4-1

CDR3: ASSPRFLQSGETQY
J: TRBJ2-5
V: TRBV18

CDR3: ASSPTGNRGNQETQY
J: TRBJ2-5
V: TRBV5-5

CDR3: AWRQVSGNTIY
J: TRBJ1-3
V: TRBV30

CDR3: ASSRHGQGGFSNYGYT
J: TRBJ1-2
V: TRBV5-1

CDR3: ASSLWTGRPYEQY
J: TRBJ2-7
V: TRBV7-9

CDR3: ASSLTAGQYNSPLH
J: TRBJ1-6
V: TRBV28

CDR3: ASSEGGDTQY
J: TRBJ2-3
V: TRBV2